One T cell receptor beta chain is described in this entry. Its antigen remains unknown. The record originates from a study of cytomegalovirus exposure and HLA in healthy donors. Findings and caveats of the study: Many donors shared some public TCRs, even though most TCR sequences were rare. An apparent linkage of common viral pathogens to several of the most significant clusters emerged in a later analysis.

Use of 60 Vbeta and 13 Jbeta primers characterized the PCR. The repertoire was sequenced with immunoSEQ multiplex PCR; TCRdb's copy has only in-frame clones and lacks some. The sample contains 100,000 to 150,000 clones, about 85% of which appear only once. Per germline, CDR1 SGDLS and CDR2 YYNGEE. CDR3 length equals 17 residues. Trimming took 4 bases from V and 7 from J; bases not matched to a gene: 8. Those who donated were healthy bone marrow donors. This receptor was taken from a boy younger than 18 in good health and CMV-seronegative. V is TRBV9 and J is TRBJ2-2; 15 positions match TRBD2. The specimen was PBMCs. The CDR3 DNA is TGTGCCAGCAGCTCCTGGACTAGCGGGGGGGCTAGCGGGGAGCTGTTTTTT. Translating it yields CASSSWTSGGASGELFF.